This TCR beta chain came from a study of T cell repertoires in cytomegalovirus infection. Background on the study: Indications came from public TCR beta signatures; they pointed to CMV infection and to a matching HLA type.

From the reads, TCRdb called clonotypes with MiXCR, one entry per CDR3 protein. The table records 450,000 to 600,000 distinct CDR3 sequences, about 11% of them present only once. In this sample, this clonotype turned up many times. Its antigen is undetermined. Overall study results and limits: CMV carriers having the relevant HLA were flagged by cumulative public TCR beta family frequency. Dominating the ex vivo response were HLA-C-restricted CMV-specific TCR beta clonotypes.

The receptor was isolated from a human donor in good health (CMV status not recorded). Some clones in this sample may be carry-over from other donors' samples. Sequencing was done on a sample of PBMCs.

CDR3 protein: CASSRPSGGQGETQYF. In nucleotides, the CDR3 is TGCGCCAGCAGCCGTCCTAGCGGGGGTCAGGGAGAGACCCAGTACTTC. The J gene is TRBJ2-5, the V gene TRBV5-1, with 10 bases matching TRBD2. The CDR3 totals 16 residues. CDR1 is SGHRS, CDR2 YFSETQ, per germline. With 4 bases clipped from V and 4 bases from J, the junction kept 10 bases outside the gene matches.